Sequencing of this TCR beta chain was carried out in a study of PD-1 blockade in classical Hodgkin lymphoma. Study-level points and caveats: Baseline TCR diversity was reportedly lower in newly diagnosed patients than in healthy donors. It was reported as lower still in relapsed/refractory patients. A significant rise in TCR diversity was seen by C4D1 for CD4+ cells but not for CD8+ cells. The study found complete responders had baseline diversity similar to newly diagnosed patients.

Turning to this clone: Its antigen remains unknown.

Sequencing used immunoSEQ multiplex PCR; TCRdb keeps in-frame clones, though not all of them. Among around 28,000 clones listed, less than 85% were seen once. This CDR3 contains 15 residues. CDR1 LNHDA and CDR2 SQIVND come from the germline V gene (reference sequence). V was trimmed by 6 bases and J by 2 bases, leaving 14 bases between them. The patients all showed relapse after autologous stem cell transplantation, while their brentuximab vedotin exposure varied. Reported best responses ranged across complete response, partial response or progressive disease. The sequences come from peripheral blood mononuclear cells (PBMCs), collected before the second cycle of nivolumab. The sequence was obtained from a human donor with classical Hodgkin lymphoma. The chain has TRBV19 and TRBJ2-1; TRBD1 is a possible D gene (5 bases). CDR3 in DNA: TGTGCCAGTAGGCCTTCAGGGAATCCCTACAATGAGCAGTTCTTC. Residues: CASRPSGNPYNEQFF.